This TCR beta chain is drawn from a study of blood T cell repertoires in COVID-19. Sequencing was performed with immunoSEQ multiplex PCR; in TCRdb, only in-frame clones are kept and a portion is missing. This table has around 300,000 clones, around 85% appearing once. Germline-derived CDR1 and CDR2 are LNHDA and SQIVND (reference sequence). V dropped 8 bases and J dropped 2; count of bases not matched to a gene: 12. The CDR3 loop spans 16 amino acids. This clone was seen once. The rearrangement joins TRBV19 to TRBJ2-3, with 8 bases aligning to TRBD1. Source material: peripheral blood. This clonotype was obtained from a human donor in a cohort sampled during active COVID-19. The CDR3 bases are TGTGCCAGTCGGACAGGGCAGAGCGCATCCACAGATACGCAGTATTTT. Its protein is CASRTGQSASTDTQYF.